The 24 T cell receptor beta chains reported below all come from one sample, sequenced in a study of cytomegalovirus exposure and HLA in healthy donors (dated by TCRdb to the late 2010s). The method was the immunoSEQ multiplex PCR assay. A mixture of 60 forward primers for TCR Vbeta segments and 13 reverse primers for TCR Jbeta segments was used in the multiplex PCR. TCRdb holds this immuneACCESS table with in-frame rearrangements only. Some clones are missing; in checked studies, unresolved V genes explain under half, and the rest has no known cause. The sample records tens of thousands of clones, 75% to 85% of which are singletons. The top ten hold 45% to 60% of the sample. The sample taken for sequencing was PBMCs. The receptor source for this set is a man aged 45-65 years in good health and CMV-seropositive.

V gene TRBV9 combines with J gene TRBJ2-3; D is unclear. Trimming stripped 2 bases from V and 2 bases from J, with 12 bases between. Germline-derived CDR1 and CDR2 are SGDLS and YYNGEE. The CDR3 has 15 residues. CDR3 sequence: CASSVFARPTDTQYF. Written as DNA, the CDR3 is TGTGCCAGCAGCGTTTTCGCGCGGCCCACAGATACGCAGTATTTT.

The chain joins TRBV5-1 to TRBJ2-7; the match to TRBD2 covers 8 bases. In germline, CDR1 is SGHRS, CDR2 YFSETQ. Unmatched junction bases numbered 8, after V lost 4 bases and J lost 5 bases. This CDR3 has 14 amino acids. CDR3 nucleotides: TGCGCCAGCAGCAGGAGCGGGAGTGGCCACGAGCAGTACTTC. This translates into CASSRSGSGHEQYF.

This clone was detected a few times. This chain joins TRBV6-1 and TRBJ2-5, with TRBD1 as a possible D gene (5 bases). CDR3 length: 13 amino acids. The V gene lost 6 bases and the J gene lost 2 bases, with 10 bases spanning the gap. Germline CDR1 and CDR2: MNHNS and SASEGT. In nucleotides, the CDR3 is TGTGCCAGCAGCCGGACACAGCAAGAGACCCAGTACTTC. This translates into CASSRTQQETQYF.

The CDR3, as DNA: TGTGCCAGTAGCGGAGCGGGAGGGCTCCAAGAGACCCAGTACTTC. Its protein is CASSGAGGLQETQYF. This chain joins TRBV19 and TRBJ2-5; TRBD2 matches 10 bases. The germline CDR1 and CDR2 sequences are LNHDA and SQIVND (reference sequence). This CDR3 has 15 amino acids. Losses at the gene ends were 6 bases for V and 1 base for J; bases not matched to a gene: 5.

V is TRBV6-1 and J is TRBJ1-4; TRBD1 aligns across 8 bases. The CDR3 length is 15 residues. Losses at the gene ends were 6 bases for V and 0 bases for J; bases not matched to a gene: 3. Germline lookup yields CDR1 MNHNS and CDR2 SASEGT. In DNA, the CDR3 is TGTGCCAGCAGGGGACAGGACGCAACTAATGAAAAACTGTTTTTT. Protein product: CASRGQDATNEKLFF.

The chain couples TRBV30 to TRBJ1-1; TRBD1 matches 8 bases. The CDR3 is made up of 17 amino acids. Trimming took 0 bases from V and 3 from J; bases not matched to a gene: 12. Germline CDR1 reads GTSNPN; CDR2 reads SVGIG (reference sequence). The CDR3 loop is CAWSVPPAGGSDTEAFF. DNA of the CDR3: TGTGCCTGGAGTGTCCCCCCGGCAGGGGGCTCGGACACTGAAGCTTTCTTT.

The CDR3 region is CASSPGTVLYEQYF. CDR3 nucleotides: TGTGCCAGCAGTCCCGGGACAGTACTGTACGAGCAGTACTTC. The genes are TRBV6-1 and TRBJ2-7; 7 positions match TRBD1. CDR1 and CDR2 (germline): MNHNS, SASEGT. CDR3 length: 14 residues. The V segment lost 5 bases and the J segment 4 bases; nucleotides outside the gene matches: 8.

The chain employs TRBV19 and TRBJ1-2; 7 bases match TRBD1. This CDR3 has 13 amino acids. Germline lookup yields CDR1 LNHDA and CDR2 SQIVND (reference sequence). The trim removed 8 bases at V and 4 bases at J, leaving 7 bases unmatched. The CDR3 loop reads CASSGQASYGYTF. In DNA, the CDR3 is TGTGCCAGTTCAGGACAGGCCTCCTATGGCTACACCTTC. Full variable domain (rest looked up from reference TRBV19 and TRBJ1-2): DGGITQSPKYLFRKEGQNVTLSCEQNLNHDAMYWYRQDPGQGLRLIYYSQIVNDFQKGDIAEGYSVSREKKESFPLTVTSAQKNPTAFYLCASSGQASYGYTFGSGTRLTVV.

In its sample, this clone was seen a few times. An end of the junction differs from the germline gene, which may be a read error. This chain links TRBV2 with TRBJ2-3; D is perhaps TRBD1 (5 bases). Germline values: CDR1 SNHLY, CDR2 FYNNEI. The CDR3 extends over 18 amino acids. CDR3 in DNA: TGTGCCATCAGTGAAAGGAATTTGCTGGGGCGCCACACAGATACGCAGTATTTT. Amino acids: CAISERNLLGRHTDTQYF.

This chain uses TRBV7-9 with TRBJ2-1; the match to TRBD1 covers 7 bases. The V and J ends lost 2 bases and 8 bases, in that order; junction bases with no gene match: 6. Germline assignment: CDR1 SEHNR and CDR2 FQNEAQ (reference sequence). The CDR3 extends over 14 amino acids. The CDR3 loop reads CASSLNLGGYEQFF. In nucleotides, the CDR3 is TGTGCCAGCAGCTTAAACCTAGGGGGCTATGAGCAGTTCTTC.

This clone has more than one count but fewer than ten. The chain carries TRBV7-9 and TRBJ2-1, with D possibly TRBD2 on 5 matching bases. Per germline, CDR1 SEHNR and CDR2 FQNEAQ (reference sequence). Trimming removed 1 base at V and 5 bases at J, with 12 bases between. This CDR3 has 15 residues. The CDR3 nucleotides read TGTGCCAGCAGCTTAGTTTCCAGCGGACACAATGAGCAGTTCTTC. This encodes CASSLVSSGHNEQFF.

Remarks on this clone: An end of the junction differs from the germline gene, which may be a read error. J is TRBJ2-1 and V is TRBV7-9, with TRBD2 matching over 10 bases. Germline CDR1 and CDR2: SEHNR and FQNEAQ (reference sequence). The CDR3 consists of 16 residues. This CDR3 reads CSSSPQGIAGGNEQFF. DNA for the CDR3: TGTTCCAGCAGCCCACAGGGGATAGCGGGAGGTAATGAGCAGTTCTTC.

The chain uses TRBV4-3 and TRBJ1-1, with 10 bases that match TRBD1. Germline CDR1 is LGHNA and CDR2 is YSLEER. The trim removed 1 base at V and 3 bases at J, leaving 2 bases unmatched. This CDR3 comprises 15 residues. The CDR3 sequence is CASSQGGTGDTEAFF. CDR3 nucleotides: TGCGCCAGCAGCCAAGGGGGGACAGGGGACACTGAAGCTTTCTTT.

The genes are TRBV6-5 and TRBJ2-7; D is possibly TRBD1 (5 bases). Germline V lookup: CDR1 MNHEY, CDR2 SVGAGI. Between the trimmed V and J ends, which lost 11 bases and 3 bases, there was a span of 17 bases. The CDR3 runs to 13 residues. The DNA for the CDR3 is TGTGCCGCACGTGGGGCCCTAAGCTACGAGCAGTACTTC. Residues: CAARGALSYEQYF.

The gene calls are TRBV29-1 and TRBJ2-2; 7 bases agree with TRBD2. V trimming: 7 bases; J trimming: 7 bases; junction bases outside the gene matches: 12. The CDR3 runs to 14 residues. Germline assignment: CDR1 SQVTM and CDR2 ANQGSEA. The CDR3 DNA follows: TGCAGCGCTTGCCTGGGAGGGCAAAACGGGGAGCTGTTTTTT. It translates to CSACLGGQNGELFF.

The chain links TRBV6-5 to TRBJ1-5; unclear D gene. Trimming left V 2 bases short and J 3 bases short, with 14 bases between. This CDR3 region has 16 residues. Looked up from germline, CDR1 is MNHEY and CDR2 is SVGAGI. Written as DNA, the CDR3 is TGTGCCAGCAGTTACCGCTACGGACGGGACAATCAGCCCCAGCATTTT. This gives the protein CASSYRYGRDNQPQHF.

The chain carries TRBV2 and TRBJ1-5; TRBD1 might be the D (6 bases). Trimming removed 7 bases from V and 5 bases from J, with 12 bases in between. Germline loops: CDR1 SNHLY, CDR2 FYNNEI. This CDR3 is 13 amino acids long. CDR3 nucleotides: TGTGCCAGCAATCGACAGGCGTATCAGCCCCAGCATTTT. It yields the protein CASNRQAYQPQHF.

The rearrangement links TRBV11-2 to TRBJ1-4; D is perhaps TRBD1 (5 bases). V gave up 2 bases and J gave up 5 bases, with 6 bases separating them. Germline V gives CDR1 SGHAT, CDR2 FQNNGV. The CDR3 contains 13 residues. The chain's CDR3 is CASSLRGNEKLFF. The CDR3 DNA sequence: TGTGCCAGCAGCTTAAGGGGAAATGAAAAACTGTTTTTT.

This clone was counted between two and nine times. A junction boundary mismatches the germline segment, possibly from a read error. This chain uses TRBV5-8 with TRBJ2-7; 9 positions match TRBD1. Per the germline V gene, CDR1 is SGHTS and CDR2 is YDEGEE. The CDR3 contains 13 residues. CDR3 nucleotides: TGTGCCAGCAGCCCCGGACAGGGGTACGGGCAGTACTTC. Encoded protein: CASSPGQGYGQYF.

The J gene is TRBJ1-1, the V gene TRBV27; D is ambiguous. Germline loops: CDR1 MNHEY, CDR2 SMNVEV (reference sequence). Trimming left V 6 bases short and J 1 base short, with 15 bases between. The CDR3 has 15 residues. CDR3 residues: CASSIVFRRNTEAFF. The DNA of the CDR3 is TGTGCCAGCAGCATCGTGTTCCGGAGGAACACTGAAGCTTTCTTT.

The V gene is TRBV4-1, the J gene TRBJ1-4, with 7 bases that match TRBD1. The CDR3 totals 15 residues. V shed 4 bases, J shed 5 bases, and the junction held 7 bases outside the gene matches. Germline V CDR1 and CDR2: MGHRA, YSYEKL. The CDR3 here is CASSPPGQRNEKLFF. In DNA, the CDR3 is TGCGCCAGCAGCCCGCCGGGACAGAGGAATGAAAAACTGTTTTTT.

This chain joins TRBV19 and TRBJ2-7, with TRBD2 matching 12 bases. The CDR3 contains 16 residues. Germline V CDR1 and CDR2: LNHDA, SQIVND (reference sequence). Germline trimming cut 4 bases from V and 4 bases from J; bases unmatched to any gene: 8. As DNA, the CDR3 is TGTGCCAGTAGTACGCCAACTAGCGGGGGGCCATACGAGCAGTACTTC. Translating it yields CASSTPTSGGPYEQYF.

The chain carries TRBV19 and TRBJ1-5, with a weak D call TRBD1 (5 bases). The CDR3 extends over 14 amino acids. Trimming shortened V by 3 bases and J by 9 bases, and 15 bases separated the two germline ends. From germline, CDR1 is LNHDA and CDR2 SQIVND (reference sequence). Here the CDR3 reads CASSIGAGPSPQHF. In DNA form, the CDR3 reads TGTGCCAGTAGTATTGGGGCCGGGCCATCGCCCCAGCATTTT.

This clone appeared once. V usage is TRBV27 and J usage is TRBJ2-7, with D maybe TRBD2 (6 bases). The CDR3 totals 14 residues. Germline V gene sequence: CDR1 MNHEY, CDR2 SMNVEV (reference sequence). The ends were cut back, 5 bases at V and 2 bases at J, with 13 bases in the middle. DNA for the CDR3: TGTGCCAGCAGTCCCCTTGGAGGGCCCTACGAGCAGTACTTC. This translates into CASSPLGGPYEQYF.